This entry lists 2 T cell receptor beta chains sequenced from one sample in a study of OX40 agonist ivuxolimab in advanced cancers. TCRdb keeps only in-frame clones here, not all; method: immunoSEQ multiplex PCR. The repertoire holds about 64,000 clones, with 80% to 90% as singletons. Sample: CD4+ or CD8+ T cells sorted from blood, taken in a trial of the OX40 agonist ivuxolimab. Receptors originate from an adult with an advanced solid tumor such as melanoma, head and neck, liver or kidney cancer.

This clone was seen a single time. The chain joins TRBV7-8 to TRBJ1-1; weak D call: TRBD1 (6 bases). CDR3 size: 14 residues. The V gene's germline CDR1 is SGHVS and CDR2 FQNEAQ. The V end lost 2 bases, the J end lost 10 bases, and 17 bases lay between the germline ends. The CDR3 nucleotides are TGTGCCAGCAGCTTATCTCAGGGGTGGGTCGGAGCTTTCTTT. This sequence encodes CASSLSQGWVGAFF.

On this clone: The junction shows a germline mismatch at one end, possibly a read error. The DNA of the CDR3 is TGTGCCAGCAGCCTTGGACAGGGGAAGGTCTTC. Protein: CASSLGQGKVF. The chain employs TRBV7-9 and TRBJ2-1; 9 nucleotides line up with TRBD1. Germline V gives CDR1 SEHNR, CDR2 FQNEAQ (reference sequence). The CDR3 runs to 11 residues.